The 29 T cell receptor beta chains reported below all come from one sample, sequenced in a study of CD8 T cells in Susac syndrome. With random hexamers, reverse transcription was performed on roughly 0.45 to 1 ug of RNA. TCRdb redid the calling of the immunoSEQ multiplex PCR reads with MiXCR, one entry per CDR3 protein. The top ten clones hold roughly 0.14% of a sample with 120,000 or so distinct CDR3 sequences, over 95% of them seen once. The sequencing input was CD4+ T cells from PBMCs. These receptors were obtained from a human donor with Susac syndrome.

The gene calls are TRBV14 and TRBJ2-4; the D gene is possibly TRBD1 (6 bases). The V and J ends lost 1 base and 3 bases respectively, with 10 bases between them. Germline V lookup: CDR1 SGHDN, CDR2 FVKESK. CDR3 length: 15 residues. The CDR3 spells CASSQGGQNKNIQYF. DNA for the CDR3: TGTGCCAGCAGCCAAGGTGGACAGAACAAAAACATTCAGTACTTC.

The rearrangement links TRBV9 to TRBJ2-7, with 9 bases lining up with TRBD1. Per germline, CDR1 SGDLS and CDR2 YYNGEE. V gave up 3 bases and J gave up 9 bases; unmatched junction bases: 4. There are 12 residues in the CDR3. The CDR3 DNA reads TGTGCCAGCAGCGCCCAGACAGGGGGGCAGTACTTC. This gives the protein CASSAQTGGQYF.

The chain joins TRBV6-2 or TRBV6-3 to TRBJ2-4, with D unresolved. CDR1 and CDR2 (germline): MNHEY, SVGEGT. This CDR3 comprises 15 residues. V was pared by 6 bases and J by 8 bases, with 20 bases between. As DNA, the CDR3 is TGTGCCAGCAGCAGACCCGACCCCGGGCGAGACATTCAGTACTTC. It specifies CASSRPDPGRDIQYF.

The chain recombines TRBV20-1 with TRBJ2-1; 7 bases align to TRBD2. V shed 4 bases, J shed 7 bases, and the junction held 13 bases outside the gene matches. The CDR3 length is 15 residues. Germline CDR1 is DFQATT and CDR2 is SNEGSKA (reference sequence). The chain's CDR3 is CSAKKNILGGNEQFF. CDR3 in DNA: TGCAGTGCTAAAAAGAACATCCTGGGGGGGAATGAGCAGTTCTTC.

The gene calls are TRBV5-1 and TRBJ2-5; either TRBD1 or TRBD2 may supply D (5 bases each). Trimming removed 7 bases at V and 2 bases at J, with 15 bases between. The germline gives CDR1 SGHRS, CDR2 YFSETQ. The CDR3 length is 14 residues. CDR3 nucleotide sequence: TGCGCCAGCGGCCGGGACGGGGCACAAGAGACCCAGTACTTC. It yields the protein CASGRDGAQETQYF.

The genes are TRBV9 and TRBJ1-4; D is uncertain. The CDR3 has 16 amino acids. Germline loops: CDR1 SGDLS, CDR2 YYNGEE. Trimming removed 4 bases at V and 6 bases at J, with 19 bases between. CDR3 in DNA: TGTGCCAGCAGCCCCCCGGATGGGGATGGTGATGAAAAACTGTTTTTT. Translating it yields CASSPPDGDGDEKLFF.

The chain carries TRBV20-1 and TRBJ1-5; 8 positions agree with TRBD1. Germline loops: CDR1 DFQATT, CDR2 SNEGSKA (reference sequence). The V and J ends lost 1 base and 5 bases, in that order; junction bases with no gene match: 7. This CDR3 has 15 residues. The CDR3 DNA follows: TGCAGTGCTAGAGTAGACAGGGGAAGGGATCAGCCCCAGCATTTT. It codes for CSARVDRGRDQPQHF.

This chain links TRBV20-1 with TRBJ2-1, with 10 positions matching TRBD2. This CDR3 region has 13 residues. The trim removed 6 bases at V and 4 bases at J, leaving 3 bases unmatched. Germline V gene data show CDR1 as DFQATT and CDR2 as SNEGSKA (reference sequence). CDR3 residues: CSAKLAGYNEQFF. The CDR3 DNA reads as TGCAGTGCGAAACTAGCGGGGTACAATGAGCAGTTCTTC.

V usage is TRBV24-1 and J usage is TRBJ1-2; 9 positions match TRBD1. The CDR3 contains 14 residues. The junction had 5 bases not matched to a gene; V was cut back by 3 bases and J by 7 bases. Germline CDR1 and CDR2: KGHDR and SFDVKD. The DNA for the CDR3 is TGTGCCACCAGTGATGGGACAGGGATGGGTGGCTACACCTTC. This gives the protein CATSDGTGMGGYTF.

This clonotype has only one observation. V usage is TRBV10-3 and J usage is TRBJ1-1, with 11 bases aligning to TRBD1. The junction had 4 bases not matched to a gene; V was cut back by 10 bases and J by 3 bases. The CDR3 runs 13 residues. Germline values: CDR1 ENHRY, CDR2 SYGVKD. The CDR3 loop reads CATGDRGDTEAFF. CDR3 nucleotide sequence: TGTGCCACAGGGGACAGGGGGGACACTGAAGCTTTCTTT.

This sequence joins TRBV6-2 or TRBV6-3 and TRBJ1-1, with D unclear. The germline gives CDR1 MNHEY, CDR2 SVGEGT. The CDR3 totals 13 residues. Trimming took 6 bases from V and 3 from J, leaving 11 bases between them. The CDR3 spells CASSRTTDTEAFF. DNA of the CDR3: TGTGCCAGCAGCCGTACCACAGACACTGAAGCTTTCTTT.

This sequence joins TRBV5-1 and TRBJ2-3; a weak D match, TRBD2 (5 bases). The CDR3 sequence is 16 residues long. V was cut by 0 bases and J by 0 bases, with 11 bases left in between. Germline V gene data show CDR1 as SGHRS and CDR2 as YFSETQ. The CDR3 DNA reads TGCGCCAGCAGCTTGGAAGGGAGCCGCAGCACAGATACGCAGTATTTT. Its translation: CASSLEGSRSTDTQYF.

The chain employs TRBV6-5 and TRBJ2-1; D is unresolved. The CDR3 has 12 residues. V lost 4 bases and J lost 2, with 3 bases in between. Germline CDR1 reads MNHEY; CDR2 reads SVGAGI. This CDR3 is CASSSAYNEQFF. CDR3 coding DNA: TGTGCCAGCAGTTCCGCCTACAATGAGCAGTTCTTC.

The J gene is TRBJ1-5, the V gene TRBV15; D might be TRBD1 (5 bases). V shed 2 bases and J shed 3 bases, with 14 bases lying between them. The CDR3 contains 16 residues. The germline V gene has CDR1 LNHNV and CDR2 YYDKDF (reference sequence). The CDR3 protein is CATSRLGHPINQPQHF. The CDR3 DNA reads TGTGCCACCAGCAGACTTGGACACCCCATCAATCAGCCCCAGCATTTT. The variable domain in full, with the rest retrieved from reference TRBV15 and TRBJ1-5, is DAMVIQNPRYQVTQFGKPVTLSCSQTLNHNVMYWYQQKSSQAPKLLFHYYDKDFNNEADTPDNFQSRRPNTSFCFLDIRSPGLGDTAMYLCATSRLGHPINQPQHFGDGTRLSIL.

This clonotype was observed once. The genes are TRBV5-1 and TRBJ2-4; no firm D call. Germline V gene lookup returns CDR1 SGHRS and CDR2 YFSETQ. This CDR3 has 13 residues. V shed 4 bases and J shed 8 bases, with 13 bases lying between them. In nucleotides, the CDR3 is TGCGCCAGCAGCCTAACACCGAAAGACATTCAGTACTTC. It translates to CASSLTPKDIQYF.

The chain has TRBV7-3 and TRBJ2-3; 9 nucleotides align to TRBD1. CDR1 and CDR2 from the germline V gene are SGHTA and FQGTGA. The CDR3 contains 15 residues. Trimming at V came to 8 bases and at J to 5 bases, leaving 11 bases not matched to a gene. CDR3: CASQAGQGPQDTQYF. The CDR3 DNA is TGTGCCAGCCAGGCGGGACAGGGTCCTCAAGATACGCAGTATTTT.

This clonotype has just one count. This rearrangement joins TRBV6-6 to TRBJ2-7; TRBD2 might be the D (5 bases). V lost 6 bases, J lost 2 bases, and 17 bases lay in between. The CDR3 length is 15 residues. Germline V gene sequence: CDR1 MNHNY, CDR2 SVGAGI (reference sequence). Here the CDR3 DNA reads TGTGCCAGCAGGGCCGGTAAGGCGGGCACCTACGAGCAGTACTTC. This sequence encodes CASRAGKAGTYEQYF.

The genes are TRBV12-3 or TRBV12-4 and TRBJ2-1, with TRBD1 matching 9 bases. The CDR3 is made up of 14 amino acids. V trimming: 7 bases; J trimming: 4 bases; junction bases outside the gene matches: 5. CDR3 protein: CASTAGTGYNEQFF. The CDR3 DNA reads as TGTGCCAGCACCGCCGGGACAGGGTACAATGAGCAGTTCTTC.

This rearrangement joins TRBV4-2 to TRBJ2-7, with a tentative D call TRBD2 (6 bases). V lost 3 bases and J 9 bases, leaving 18 bases between the germline ends. CDR3 size: 14 residues. Looked up from germline, CDR1 is LGHNA and CDR2 is YNFKEQ. In DNA, the CDR3 is TGTGCCAGCAGCCAGGGGGGAACAGGCGGGGTGCAGTACTTC. It translates to CASSQGGTGGVQYF.

The chain joins TRBV7-8 to TRBJ1-1; D is unclear. The CDR3 totals 16 residues. Trimming shortened V by 4 bases and J by 3 bases, and 18 bases separated the two germline ends. Germline values: CDR1 SGHVS, CDR2 FQNEAQ. CDR3 DNA: TGTGCCAGCAGCTACGTTAGCAAGAGGACGGACACTGAAGCTTTCTTT. It yields the protein CASSYVSKRTDTEAFF.

This rearrangement joins TRBV13 to TRBJ2-7; the D gene is possibly TRBD1 (7 bases). The CDR3 covers 12 residues. The ends were cut back, 8 bases at V and 4 bases at J, with 12 bases in the middle. Germline V lookup: CDR1 PRHDT, CDR2 FYEKMQ (reference sequence). CDR3 region: CASGGGGYEQYF. DNA for the CDR3: TGTGCCAGCGGAGGGGGCGGGTACGAGCAGTACTTC. Based on the CDR3 plus reference TRBV13 and TRBJ2-7, the full variable domain is AAGVIQSPRHLIKEKRETATLKCYPIPRHDTVYWYQQGPGQDPQFLISFYEKMQSDKGSIPDRFSAQQFSDYHSELNMSSLELGDSALYFCASGGGGYEQYFGPGTRLTVT.

This clonotype was seen once. The rearrangement uses TRBV24-1 and TRBJ1-5; D unclear. Germline V gene data show CDR1 as KGHDR and CDR2 as SFDVKD. V was trimmed by 9 bases and J by 7 bases, leaving 18 bases between them. The CDR3 is 14 residues long. CDR3 DNA: TGTGCCACCGGTTTTGGTACGGGGAACCAGCCCCAGCATTTT. Amino acid sequence: CATGFGTGNQPQHF.

This rearrangement joins TRBV24-1 to TRBJ2-1, with D possibly being TRBD1 or TRBD2 (5 bases each). V lost 6 bases and J lost 1, with 18 bases in between. The CDR3 is 17 residues long. Per germline, CDR1 KGHDR and CDR2 SFDVKD. CDR3 protein: CATSSIWDRSSYNEQFF. The CDR3 DNA sequence: TGTGCCACCAGTTCTATCTGGGACCGGTCATCCTACAATGAGCAGTTCTTC.

This chain uses TRBV7-2 with TRBJ2-1; D not resolved. This CDR3 has 14 amino acids. V was cut by 5 bases and J by 10 bases, with 18 bases left in between. The germline gives CDR1 SGHTA, CDR2 FQGNSA. This chain's CDR3 is CASSLQDGLSEQFF. In DNA form, the CDR3 reads TGTGCCAGCAGCCTCCAGGACGGGCTATCCGAGCAGTTCTTC. The complete variable domain, with remaining parts taken from reference TRBV7-2 and TRBJ2-1, reads GAGVSQSPSNKVTEKGKDVELRCDPISGHTALYWYRQSLGQGLEFLIYFQGNSAPDKSGLPSDRFSAERTGGSVSTLTIQRTQQEDSAVYLCASSLQDGLSEQFFGPGTRLTVL.

This rearrangement joins TRBV2 to TRBJ2-2, with D hard to call. In germline, CDR1 is SNHLY, CDR2 FYNNEI. V was trimmed by 7 bases and J by 3 bases, leaving 12 bases between them. CDR3 length equals 14 residues. The CDR3 here is CASKLGRDTGELFF. The CDR3 coding sequence is TGTGCCAGCAAATTGGGCAGAGACACCGGGGAGCTGTTTTTT.

The chain has TRBV20-1 and TRBJ2-7; 12 nucleotides agree with TRBD2. V was pared by 0 bases and J by 0 bases, with 6 bases of the junction left unmatched. The CDR3 is made up of 17 amino acids. The germline CDR1 and CDR2 sequences are DFQATT and SNEGSKA (reference sequence). As DNA, the CDR3 is TGCAGTGCTAGAGATCCTGCGGGACTAGCGGGCTCCTACGAGCAGTACTTC. It yields the protein CSARDPAGLAGSYEQYF.

This chain uses TRBV5-1 with TRBJ2-5, with D hard to call. The CDR3 is 16 residues long. Germline-derived CDR1 and CDR2 are SGHRS and YFSETQ. Trimming cost V 3 bases and J 4 bases, with 19 bases left between them. CDR3 bases: TGCGCCAGCAGCTCGGAAGGACGGCCGGTAGGAGAGACCCAGTACTTC. Amino acids: CASSSEGRPVGETQYF.

This clonotype was seen just once. The chain carries TRBV9 and TRBJ1-2, with D uncertain. CDR3 length: 14 residues. The germline V gene encodes CDR1 SGDLS and CDR2 YYNGEE. Deletions cut 0 bases from V and 3 bases from J, with 9 bases between. The CDR3 sequence: CASSVAVGDYGYTF. In nucleotides, the CDR3 is TGTGCCAGCAGCGTAGCTGTGGGCGACTATGGCTACACCTTC.

The V and J genes are TRBV9 and TRBJ2-5; D gene uncertain. CDR1 and CDR2 (germline): SGDLS, YYNGEE. The CDR3 extends over 14 amino acids. V lost 3 bases and J 7 bases, leaving 16 bases between the germline ends. The CDR3 coding sequence is TGTGCCAGCAGCGCCTCGACCATATCCGGGACCCAGTACTTC. Amino acid sequence: CASSASTISGTQYF.